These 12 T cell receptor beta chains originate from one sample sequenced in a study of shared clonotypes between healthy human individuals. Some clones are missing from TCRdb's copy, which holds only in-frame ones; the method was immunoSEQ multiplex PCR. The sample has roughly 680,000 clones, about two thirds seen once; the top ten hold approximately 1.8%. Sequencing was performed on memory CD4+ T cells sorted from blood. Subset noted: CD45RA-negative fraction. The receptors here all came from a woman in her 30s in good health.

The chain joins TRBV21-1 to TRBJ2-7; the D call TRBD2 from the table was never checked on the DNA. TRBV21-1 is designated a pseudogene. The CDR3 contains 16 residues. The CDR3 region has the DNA TGTGCCAGCAGCAAACCTACTAGCGGGAGCACCTACGAGCAGTACTTC. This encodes CASSKPTSGSTYEQYF.

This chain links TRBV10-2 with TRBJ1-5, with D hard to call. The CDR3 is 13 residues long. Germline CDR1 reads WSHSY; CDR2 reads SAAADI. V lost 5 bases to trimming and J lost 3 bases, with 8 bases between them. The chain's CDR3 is CASSSSFNQPQHF. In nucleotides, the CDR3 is TGCGCCAGCAGTTCATCCTTCAATCAGCCCCAGCATTTT.

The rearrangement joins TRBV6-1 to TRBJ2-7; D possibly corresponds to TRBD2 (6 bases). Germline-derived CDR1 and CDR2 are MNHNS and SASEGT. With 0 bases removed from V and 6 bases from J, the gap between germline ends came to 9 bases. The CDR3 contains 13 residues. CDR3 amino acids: CASSEARGGEQYF. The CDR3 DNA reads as TGTGCCAGCAGTGAAGCTCGGGGAGGCGAGCAGTACTTC.

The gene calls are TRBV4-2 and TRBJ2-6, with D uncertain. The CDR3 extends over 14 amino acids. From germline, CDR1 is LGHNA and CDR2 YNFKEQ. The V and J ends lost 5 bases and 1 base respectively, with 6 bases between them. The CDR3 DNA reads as TGTGCCAGCAGCTTCTCTTCTGGGGCCAACGTCCTGACTTTC. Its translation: CASSFSSGANVLTF.

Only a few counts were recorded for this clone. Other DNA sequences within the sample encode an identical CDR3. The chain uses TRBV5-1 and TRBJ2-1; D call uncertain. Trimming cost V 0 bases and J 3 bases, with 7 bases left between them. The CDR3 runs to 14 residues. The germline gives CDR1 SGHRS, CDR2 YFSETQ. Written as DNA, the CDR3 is TGCGCCAGCAGCTTGGATTACAGCTACAATGAGCAGTTCTTC. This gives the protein CASSLDYSYNEQFF.

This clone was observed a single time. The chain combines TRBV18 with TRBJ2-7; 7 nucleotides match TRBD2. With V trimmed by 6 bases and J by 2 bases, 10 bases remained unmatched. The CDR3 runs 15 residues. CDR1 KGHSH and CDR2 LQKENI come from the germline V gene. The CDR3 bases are TGTGCCAGCTCCAGAGAAGCGGGATTCACCTACGAGCAGTACTTC. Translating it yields CASSREAGFTYEQYF.

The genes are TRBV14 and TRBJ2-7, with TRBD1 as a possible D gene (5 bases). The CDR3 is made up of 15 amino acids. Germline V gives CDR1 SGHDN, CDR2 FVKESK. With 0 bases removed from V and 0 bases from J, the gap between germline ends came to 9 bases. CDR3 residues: CASSQENRSSYEQYF. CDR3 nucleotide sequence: TGTGCCAGCAGCCAAGAAAACAGGAGCTCCTACGAGCAGTACTTC.

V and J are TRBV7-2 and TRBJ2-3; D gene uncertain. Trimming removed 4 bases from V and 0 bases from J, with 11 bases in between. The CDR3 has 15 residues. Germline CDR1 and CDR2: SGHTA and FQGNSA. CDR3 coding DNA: TGTGCCAGCAGCTCCCGAGACGGGAGCACAGATACGCAGTATTTT. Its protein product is CASSSRDGSTDTQYF. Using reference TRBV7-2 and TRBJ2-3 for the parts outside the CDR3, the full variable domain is GAGVSQSPSNKVTEKGKDVELRCDPISGHTALYWYRQSLGQGLEFLIYFQGNSAPDKSGLPSDRFSAERTGGSVSTLTIQRTQQEDSAVYLCASSSRDGSTDTQYFGPGTRLTVL.

CDR3 sequence (DNA): TGTGCCAGTAGTGTAAGACAGGGCCGCAATCAGCCCCAGCATTTT. Translated: CASSVRQGRNQPQHF. The chain carries TRBV19 and TRBJ1-5; 7 bases fit TRBD1. Germline V lookup: CDR1 LNHDA, CDR2 SQIVND (reference sequence). V lost 5 bases to trimming and J lost 2 bases; unmatched junction nucleotides: 6. The CDR3 loop spans 15 amino acids.

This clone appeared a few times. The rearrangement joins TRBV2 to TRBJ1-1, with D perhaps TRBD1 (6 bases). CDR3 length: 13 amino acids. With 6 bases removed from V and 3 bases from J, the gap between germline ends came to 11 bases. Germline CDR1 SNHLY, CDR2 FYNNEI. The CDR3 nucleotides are TGTGCCAGCAGCATTAACAGGGACACTGAAGCTTTCTTT. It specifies CASSINRDTEAFF.

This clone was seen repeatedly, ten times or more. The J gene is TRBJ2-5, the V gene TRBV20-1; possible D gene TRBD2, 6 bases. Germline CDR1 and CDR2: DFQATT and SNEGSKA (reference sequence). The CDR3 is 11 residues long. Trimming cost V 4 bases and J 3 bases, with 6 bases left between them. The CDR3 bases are TGCAGTGCTAAGCGGGAAGAGACCCAGTACTTC. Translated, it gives CSAKREETQYF.

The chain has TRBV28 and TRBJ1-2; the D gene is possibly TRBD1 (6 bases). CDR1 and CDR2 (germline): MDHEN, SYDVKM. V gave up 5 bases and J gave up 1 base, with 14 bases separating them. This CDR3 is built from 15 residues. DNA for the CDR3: TGTGCCAGCAGTCCACCTAGGGGGAATAACTATGGCTACACCTTC. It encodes CASSPPRGNNYGYTF.